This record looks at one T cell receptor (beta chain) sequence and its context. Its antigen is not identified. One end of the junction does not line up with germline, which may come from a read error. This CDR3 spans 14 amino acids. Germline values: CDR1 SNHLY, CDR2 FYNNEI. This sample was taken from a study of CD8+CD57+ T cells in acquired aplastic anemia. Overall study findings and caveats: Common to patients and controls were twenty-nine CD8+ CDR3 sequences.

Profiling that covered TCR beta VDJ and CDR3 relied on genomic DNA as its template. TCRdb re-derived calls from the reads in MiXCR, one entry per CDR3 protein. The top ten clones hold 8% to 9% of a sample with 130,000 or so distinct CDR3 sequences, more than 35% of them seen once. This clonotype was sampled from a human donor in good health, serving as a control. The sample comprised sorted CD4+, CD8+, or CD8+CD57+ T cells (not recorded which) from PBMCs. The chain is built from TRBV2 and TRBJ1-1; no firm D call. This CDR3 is CASTSEGAKQEALF. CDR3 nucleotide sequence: TGTGCCAGCACCTCGGAGGGAGCCAAACAAGAAGCTCTCTTT.